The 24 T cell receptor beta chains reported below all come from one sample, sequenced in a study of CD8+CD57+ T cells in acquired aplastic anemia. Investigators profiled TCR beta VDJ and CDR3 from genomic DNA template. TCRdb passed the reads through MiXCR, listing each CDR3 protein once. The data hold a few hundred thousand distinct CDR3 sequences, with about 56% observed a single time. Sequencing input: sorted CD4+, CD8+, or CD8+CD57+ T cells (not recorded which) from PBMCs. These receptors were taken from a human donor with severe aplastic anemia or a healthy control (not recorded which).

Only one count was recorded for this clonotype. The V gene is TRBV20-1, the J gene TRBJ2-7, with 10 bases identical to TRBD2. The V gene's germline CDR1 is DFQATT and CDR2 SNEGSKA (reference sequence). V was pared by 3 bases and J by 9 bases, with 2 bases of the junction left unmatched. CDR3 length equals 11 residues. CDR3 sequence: CSARRTSGQYF. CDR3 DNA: TGCAGTGCTAGGCGGACTAGCGGGCAGTACTTC.

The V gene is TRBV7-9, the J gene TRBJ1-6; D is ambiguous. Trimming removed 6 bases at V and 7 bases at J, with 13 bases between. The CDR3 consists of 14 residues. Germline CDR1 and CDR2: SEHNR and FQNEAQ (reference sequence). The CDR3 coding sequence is TGTGCCAGCAGTCGGGATTCTGTAAATTCACCCCTCCACTTT. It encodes CASSRDSVNSPLHF.

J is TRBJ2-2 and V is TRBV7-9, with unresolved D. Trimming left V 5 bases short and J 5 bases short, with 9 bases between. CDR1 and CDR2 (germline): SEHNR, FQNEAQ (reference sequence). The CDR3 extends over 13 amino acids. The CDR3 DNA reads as TGTGCCAGCAGCCACCGAGAAACCGGGGAGCTGTTTTTT. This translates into CASSHRETGELFF. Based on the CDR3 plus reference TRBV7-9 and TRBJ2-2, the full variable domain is DTGVSQNPRHKITKRGQNVTFRCDPISEHNRLYWYRQTLGQGPEFLTYFQNEAQLEKSRLLSDRFSAERPKGSFSTLEIQRTEQGDSAMYLCASSHRETGELFFGEGSRLTVL.

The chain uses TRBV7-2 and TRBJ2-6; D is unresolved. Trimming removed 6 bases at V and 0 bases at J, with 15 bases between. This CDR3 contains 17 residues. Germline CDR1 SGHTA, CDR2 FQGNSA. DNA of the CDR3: TGTGCCAGCAGTCCGTGGGGTTTCGGCTCTGGGGCCAACGTCCTGACTTTC. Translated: CASSPWGFGSGANVLTF.

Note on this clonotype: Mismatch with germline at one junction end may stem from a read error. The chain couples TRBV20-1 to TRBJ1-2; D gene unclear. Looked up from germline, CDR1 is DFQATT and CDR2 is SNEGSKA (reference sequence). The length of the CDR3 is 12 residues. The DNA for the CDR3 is TGCAGTGCTAGTCTCCCAAGAGTAGGCTGCACCTTC. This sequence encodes CSASLPRVGCTF.

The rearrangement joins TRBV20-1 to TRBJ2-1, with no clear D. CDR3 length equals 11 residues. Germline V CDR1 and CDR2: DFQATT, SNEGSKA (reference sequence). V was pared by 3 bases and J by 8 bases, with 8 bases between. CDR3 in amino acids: CSASGFDEQFF. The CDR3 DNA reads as TGCAGTGCTAGTGGATTTGATGAGCAGTTCTTC.

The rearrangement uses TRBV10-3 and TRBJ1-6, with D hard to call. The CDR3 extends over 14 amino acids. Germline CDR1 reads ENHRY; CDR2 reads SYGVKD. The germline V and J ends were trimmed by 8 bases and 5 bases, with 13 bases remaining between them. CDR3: CAIANQGNNSPLHF. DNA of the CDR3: TGTGCCATCGCGAATCAAGGCAATAATTCACCCCTCCACTTT.

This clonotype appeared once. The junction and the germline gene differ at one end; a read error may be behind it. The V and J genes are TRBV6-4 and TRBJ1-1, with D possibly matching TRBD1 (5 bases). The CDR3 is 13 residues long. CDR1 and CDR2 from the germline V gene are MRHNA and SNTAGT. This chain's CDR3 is CASSSQENTVAFF. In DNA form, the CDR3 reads TGTGCCAGCAGTTCACAGGAGAACACTGTAGCTTTCTTT.

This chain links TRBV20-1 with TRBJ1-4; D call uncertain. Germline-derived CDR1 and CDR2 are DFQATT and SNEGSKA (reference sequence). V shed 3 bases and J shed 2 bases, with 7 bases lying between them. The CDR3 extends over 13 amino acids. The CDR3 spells CSARSDTNEKLFF. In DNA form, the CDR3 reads TGCAGTGCTAGGTCGGATACTAATGAAAAACTGTTTTTT.

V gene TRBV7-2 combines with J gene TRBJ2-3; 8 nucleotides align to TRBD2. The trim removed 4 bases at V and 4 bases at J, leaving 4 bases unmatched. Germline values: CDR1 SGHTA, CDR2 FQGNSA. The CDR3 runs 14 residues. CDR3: CASSYGTRSDTQYF. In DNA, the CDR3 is TGTGCCAGCAGCTACGGGACTAGGTCAGATACGCAGTATTTT.

CDR3 residues: CASSPTGGREFTGELFF. The DNA for the CDR3 is TGTGCCAGCAGCCCTACAGGGGGGCGGGAGTTCACCGGGGAGCTGTTTTTT. The V and J genes are TRBV7-9 and TRBJ2-2, with D possibly TRBD1 on 8 matching bases. The V and J ends lost 5 bases and 4 bases respectively, with 20 bases between them. This CDR3 contains 17 residues. CDR1 and CDR2 from the germline V gene are SEHNR and FQNEAQ (reference sequence).

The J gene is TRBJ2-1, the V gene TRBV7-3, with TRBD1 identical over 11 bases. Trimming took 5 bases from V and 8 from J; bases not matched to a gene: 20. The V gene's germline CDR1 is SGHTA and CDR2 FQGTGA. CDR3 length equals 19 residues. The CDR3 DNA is TGTGCCAGCAGCGAAGCGATTTTGGGACAGGGGGGTCTATACGATGAGCAGTTCTTC. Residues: CASSEAILGQGGLYDEQFF.

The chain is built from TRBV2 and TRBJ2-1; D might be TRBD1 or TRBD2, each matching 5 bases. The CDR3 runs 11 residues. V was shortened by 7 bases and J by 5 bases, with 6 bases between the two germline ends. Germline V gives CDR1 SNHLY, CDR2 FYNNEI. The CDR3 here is CASMGDNEQFF. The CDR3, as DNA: TGTGCCAGCATGGGGGACAATGAGCAGTTCTTC.

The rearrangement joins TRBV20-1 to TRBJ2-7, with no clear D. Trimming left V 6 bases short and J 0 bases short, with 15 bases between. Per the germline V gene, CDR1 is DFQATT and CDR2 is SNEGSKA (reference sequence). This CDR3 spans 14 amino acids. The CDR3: CSANPLGSSYEQYF. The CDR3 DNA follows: TGCAGTGCCAACCCATTAGGTAGCTCCTACGAGCAGTACTTC.

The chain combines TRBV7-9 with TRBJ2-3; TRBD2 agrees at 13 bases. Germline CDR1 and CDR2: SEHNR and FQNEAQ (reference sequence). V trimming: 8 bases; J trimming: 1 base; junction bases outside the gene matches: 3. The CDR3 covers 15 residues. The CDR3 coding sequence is TGTGCCAGCGGAACTAGCGGGGGGGGCACAGATACGCAGTATTTT. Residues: CASGTSGGGTDTQYF. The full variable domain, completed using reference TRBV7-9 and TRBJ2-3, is DTGVSQNPRHKITKRGQNVTFRCDPISEHNRLYWYRQTLGQGPEFLTYFQNEAQLEKSRLLSDRFSAERPKGSFSTLEIQRTEQGDSAMYLCASGTSGGGTDTQYFGPGTRLTVL.

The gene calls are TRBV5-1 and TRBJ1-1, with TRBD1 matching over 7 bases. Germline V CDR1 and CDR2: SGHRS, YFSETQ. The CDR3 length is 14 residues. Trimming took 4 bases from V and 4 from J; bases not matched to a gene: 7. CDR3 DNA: TGCGCCAGCAGCACGACAGGGCTCGGCACTGAAGCTTTCTTT. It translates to CASSTTGLGTEAFF.

This chain's CDR3 is CASSPFPNYEQYF. The DNA for the CDR3 is TGTGCCAGCAGCCCTTTTCCGAACTACGAGCAGTACTTC. The chain joins TRBV7-8 to TRBJ2-7; D is unresolved. Germline CDR1 and CDR2: SGHVS and FQNEAQ. The CDR3 runs 13 residues. The V and J ends lost 5 bases and 3 bases respectively, with 11 bases between them.

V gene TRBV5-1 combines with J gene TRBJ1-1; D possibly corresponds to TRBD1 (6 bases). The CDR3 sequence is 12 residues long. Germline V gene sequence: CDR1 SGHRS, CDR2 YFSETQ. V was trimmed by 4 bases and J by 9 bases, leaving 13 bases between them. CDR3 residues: CASSEIRGQAFF. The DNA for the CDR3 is TGCGCCAGCAGCGAGATCAGGGGACAAGCTTTCTTT.

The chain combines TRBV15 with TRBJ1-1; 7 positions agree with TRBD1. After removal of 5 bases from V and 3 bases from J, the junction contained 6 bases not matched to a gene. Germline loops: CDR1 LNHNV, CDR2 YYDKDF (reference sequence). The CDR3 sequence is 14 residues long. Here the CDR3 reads CATSPHRGYTEAFF. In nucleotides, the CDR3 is TGTGCCACCAGCCCCCACAGGGGTTACACTGAAGCTTTCTTT.

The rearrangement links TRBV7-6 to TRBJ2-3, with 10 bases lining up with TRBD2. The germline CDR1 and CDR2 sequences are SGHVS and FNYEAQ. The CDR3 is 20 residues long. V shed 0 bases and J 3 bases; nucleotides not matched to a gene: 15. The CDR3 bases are TGTGCCAGCAGCTTAGCGCTCTCTAGCGGGAGTATACGGTGGACAGATACGCAGTATTTT. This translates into CASSLALSSGSIRWTDTQYF.

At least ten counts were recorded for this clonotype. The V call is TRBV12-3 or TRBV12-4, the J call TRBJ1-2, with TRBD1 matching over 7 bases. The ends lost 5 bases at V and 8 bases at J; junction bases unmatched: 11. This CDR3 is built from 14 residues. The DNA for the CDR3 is TGTGCCAGCAGTCCAAGAAGACAGGGCCAAGGCTACACCTTC. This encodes CASSPRRQGQGYTF.

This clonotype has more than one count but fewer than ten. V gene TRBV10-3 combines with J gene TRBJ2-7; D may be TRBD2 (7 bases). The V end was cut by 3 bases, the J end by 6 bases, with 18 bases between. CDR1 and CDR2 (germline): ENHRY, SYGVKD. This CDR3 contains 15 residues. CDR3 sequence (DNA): TGTGCCATCAGTGAAGGGGAGGGGGGGGCCCTCGAGCAGTACTTC. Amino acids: CAISEGEGGALEQYF.

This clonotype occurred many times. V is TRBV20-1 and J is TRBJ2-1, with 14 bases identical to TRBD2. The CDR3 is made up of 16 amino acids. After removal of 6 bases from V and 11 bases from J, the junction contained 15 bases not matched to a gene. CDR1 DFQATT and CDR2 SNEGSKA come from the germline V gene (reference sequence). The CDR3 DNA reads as TGCAGTGCAAGCCGGACTAGCGGGGGGAATGCGGTGAAGCAGTTCTTC. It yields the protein CSASRTSGGNAVKQFF.

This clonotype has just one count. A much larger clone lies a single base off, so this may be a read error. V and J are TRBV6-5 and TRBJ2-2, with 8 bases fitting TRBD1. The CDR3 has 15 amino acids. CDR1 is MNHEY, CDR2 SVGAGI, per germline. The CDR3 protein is CAGSYTGQAAGELFF. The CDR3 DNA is TGTGCCGGCAGTTACACGGGACAGGCTGCCGGGGAGCTGTTTTTT.